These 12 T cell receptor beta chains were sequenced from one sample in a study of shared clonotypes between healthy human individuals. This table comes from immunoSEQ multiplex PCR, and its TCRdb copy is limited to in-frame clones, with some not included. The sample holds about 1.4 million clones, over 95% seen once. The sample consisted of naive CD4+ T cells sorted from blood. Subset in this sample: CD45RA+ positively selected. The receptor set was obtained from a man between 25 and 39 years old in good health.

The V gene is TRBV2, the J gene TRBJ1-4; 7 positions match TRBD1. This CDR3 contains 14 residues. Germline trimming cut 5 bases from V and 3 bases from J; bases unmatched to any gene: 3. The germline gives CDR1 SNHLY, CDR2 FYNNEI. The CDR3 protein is CASSRQGSNEKLFF. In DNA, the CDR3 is TGTGCCAGCAGTCGACAGGGCTCTAATGAAAAACTGTTTTTT.

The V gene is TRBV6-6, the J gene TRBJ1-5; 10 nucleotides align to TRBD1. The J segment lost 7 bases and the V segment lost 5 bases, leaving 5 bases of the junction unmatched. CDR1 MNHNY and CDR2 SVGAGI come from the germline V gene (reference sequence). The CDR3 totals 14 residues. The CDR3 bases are TGTGCCAGCAGTCCCGGGACAGGGGTACAGCCCCAGCATTTT. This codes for CASSPGTGVQPQHF.

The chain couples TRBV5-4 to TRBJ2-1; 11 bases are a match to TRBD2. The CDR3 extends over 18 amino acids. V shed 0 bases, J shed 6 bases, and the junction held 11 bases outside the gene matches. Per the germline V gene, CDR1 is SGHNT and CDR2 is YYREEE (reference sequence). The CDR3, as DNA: TGTGCCAGCAGCTTGGTGGGGGGAACTAGCGGGAGAGTCAATGAGCAGTTCTTC. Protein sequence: CASSLVGGTSGRVNEQFF.

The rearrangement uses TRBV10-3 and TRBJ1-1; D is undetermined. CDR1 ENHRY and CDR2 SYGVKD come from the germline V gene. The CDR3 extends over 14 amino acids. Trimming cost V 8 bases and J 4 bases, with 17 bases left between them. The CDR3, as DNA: TGTGCCATCGGACCTTCAGAACCGGGCACTGAAGCTTTCTTT. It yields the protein CAIGPSEPGTEAFF.

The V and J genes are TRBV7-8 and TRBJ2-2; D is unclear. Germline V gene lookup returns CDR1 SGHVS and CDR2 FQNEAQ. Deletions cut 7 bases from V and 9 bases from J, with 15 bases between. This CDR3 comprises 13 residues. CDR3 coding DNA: TGTGCCAGCACTGTCTTTACTTCGCGGGAGCTGTTTTTT. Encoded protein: CASTVFTSRELFF.

The CDR3 DNA reads TGTGCCATCAGTGCAGGAAGCCCCCAAGAGACCCAGTACTTC. Translation gives CAISAGSPQETQYF. The chain uses TRBV10-3 and TRBJ2-5; D not resolved. This CDR3 contains 14 residues. CDR1 and CDR2 from the germline V gene are ENHRY and SYGVKD. The germline V and J ends were trimmed by 4 bases and 1 base, with 10 bases remaining between them.

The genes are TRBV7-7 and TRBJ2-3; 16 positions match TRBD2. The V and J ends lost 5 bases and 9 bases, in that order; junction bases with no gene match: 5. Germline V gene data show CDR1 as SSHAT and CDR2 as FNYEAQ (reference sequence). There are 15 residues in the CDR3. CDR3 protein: CASSPGLAGGGTQYF. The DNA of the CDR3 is TGTGCCAGCAGCCCGGGACTAGCGGGAGGGGGAACGCAGTATTTT.

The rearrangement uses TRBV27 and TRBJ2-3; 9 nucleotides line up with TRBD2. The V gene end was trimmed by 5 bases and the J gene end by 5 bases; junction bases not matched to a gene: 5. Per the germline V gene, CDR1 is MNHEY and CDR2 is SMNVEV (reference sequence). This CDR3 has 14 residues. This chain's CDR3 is CASSASGIRDTQYF. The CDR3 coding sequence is TGTGCCAGCAGTGCTAGCGGGATTAGAGATACGCAGTATTTT.

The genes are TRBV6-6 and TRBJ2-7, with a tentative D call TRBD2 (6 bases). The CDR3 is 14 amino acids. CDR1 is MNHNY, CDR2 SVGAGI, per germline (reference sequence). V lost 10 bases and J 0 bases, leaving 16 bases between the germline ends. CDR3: CATLEGVSSYEQYF. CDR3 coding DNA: TGTGCCACACTGGAGGGTGTAAGCTCCTACGAGCAGTACTTC.

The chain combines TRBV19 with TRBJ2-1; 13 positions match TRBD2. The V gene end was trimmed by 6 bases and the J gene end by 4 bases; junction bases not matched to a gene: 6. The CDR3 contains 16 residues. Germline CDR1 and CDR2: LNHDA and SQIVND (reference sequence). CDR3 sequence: CASRRTSGSTYNEQFF. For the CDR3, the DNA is TGTGCCAGTAGACGGACTAGCGGGAGCACGTACAATGAGCAGTTCTTC.

CDR3 loop: CASSLMGGNQPQHF. In DNA form, the CDR3 reads TGTGCCAGCAGCTTAATGGGAGGCAATCAGCCCCAGCATTTT. The rearrangement links TRBV11-2 to TRBJ1-5, with no clear D. This CDR3 contains 14 residues. Deletions cut 2 bases from V and 2 bases from J, with 7 bases between. Germline assignment: CDR1 SGHAT and CDR2 FQNNGV.

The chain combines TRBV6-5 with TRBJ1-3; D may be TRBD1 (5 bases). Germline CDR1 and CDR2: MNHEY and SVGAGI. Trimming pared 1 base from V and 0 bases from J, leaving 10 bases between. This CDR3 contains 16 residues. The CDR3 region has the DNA TGTGCCAGCAGTTACTTTCGGGGGATCTCTGGAAACACCATATATTTT. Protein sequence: CASSYFRGISGNTIYF.